Each of the 13 T cell receptor beta chains below was sequenced from the same sample in a study of blood T cell repertoires in COVID-19. This table comes from immunoSEQ multiplex PCR, and its TCRdb copy is limited to in-frame clones, with some not included. The table lists about 500,000 clones, about 85% of them singletons. Sequencing input: PBMCs or T cells enriched from blood (not recorded which). The source of these receptors is a woman between 18 and 29 years old who had recovered from COVID-19.

The V gene is TRBV5-1, the J gene TRBJ2-3; TRBD1 is a possible D gene (5 bases). Germline V gene lookup returns CDR1 SGHRS and CDR2 YFSETQ. The length of the CDR3 is 15 residues. The V end was cut by 2 bases, the J end by 0 bases, with 10 bases between. CDR3 amino acids: CASSFVRDSTDTQYF. In nucleotides, the CDR3 is TGCGCCAGCAGCTTCGTCAGGGATAGCACAGATACGCAGTATTTT.

This sequence joins TRBV7-6 and TRBJ1-1; D is unclear. The CDR3 sequence is 15 residues long. From germline, CDR1 is SGHVS and CDR2 FNYEAQ. The V gene lost 1 base and the J gene lost 1 base, with 10 bases spanning the gap. CDR3 in DNA: TGTGCCAGCAGCTTAGTAAAAGGAGGGAACACTGAAGCTTTCTTT. It translates to CASSLVKGGNTEAFF.

The V call is TRBV7-9, the J call TRBJ1-3; unclear D gene. Germline CDR1 SEHNR, CDR2 FQNEAQ (reference sequence). Trimming shortened V by 2 bases and J by 4 bases, and 9 bases separated the two germline ends. This CDR3 is 14 amino acids long. DNA of the CDR3: TGTGCCAGCAGCTTACTAAGTACGGGAAACACCATATATTTT. Translated, it gives CASSLLSTGNTIYF. Variable domain in full (rest from reference TRBV7-9 and TRBJ1-3): DTGVSQNPRHKITKRGQNVTFRCDPISEHNRLYWYRQTLGQGPEFLTYFQNEAQLEKSRLLSDRFSAERPKGSFSTLEIQRTEQGDSAMYLCASSLLSTGNTIYFGEGSWLTVV.

The V and J genes are TRBV29-1 and TRBJ2-2, with a possible D match to TRBD1 (6 bases). The V gene's germline CDR1 is SQVTM and CDR2 ANQGSEA. The length of the CDR3 is 14 residues. V shed 3 bases and J shed 5 bases, with 13 bases lying between them. The CDR3 DNA is TGCAGCGTTGAGTCAGGGGTTGATACCGGGGAGCTGTTTTTT. Translating it yields CSVESGVDTGELFF.

This chain connects TRBV29-1 to TRBJ2-1, with 7 bases that match TRBD1. Germline V gene sequence: CDR1 SQVTM, CDR2 ANQGSEA. The CDR3 loop spans 15 amino acids. V shed 3 bases, J shed 3 bases, and the junction held 8 bases outside the gene matches. This chain's CDR3 is CSVDSGQHVYNEQFF. In nucleotides, the CDR3 is TGCAGCGTTGACTCGGGACAGCATGTCTACAATGAGCAGTTCTTC.

The rearrangement joins TRBV6-5 to TRBJ2-5, with D uncertain. The CDR3 spans 14 residues. V was cut by 10 bases and J by 5 bases, with 20 bases left in between. Germline CDR1 reads MNHEY; CDR2 reads SVGAGI. Here the CDR3 reads CATTRVGPLETQYF. The CDR3 DNA reads TGTGCCACCACTCGGGTGGGTCCTCTGGAGACCCAGTACTTC.

DNA for the CDR3: TGTGCCAGCAGTCTGGGAGTATATCAGCCCCAGCATTTT. Its translation: CASSLGVYQPQHF. The rearrangement joins TRBV27 to TRBJ1-5; D ambiguous. The germline CDR1 and CDR2 sequences are MNHEY and SMNVEV (reference sequence). V was shortened by 5 bases and J by 5 bases, with 10 bases between the two germline ends. CDR3 length: 13 residues.

Concerning this clone itself: The junction departs from germline at one end; a sequencing error may be responsible. The J gene is TRBJ1-1, the V gene TRBV5-1, with 7 nucleotides matching TRBD1. The length of the CDR3 is 19 residues. CDR1 and CDR2 (germline): SGHRS, YFSETQ. The CDR3 region is CARRAGTTGGRGENTEAFF. The CDR3 coding sequence is TGCGCCCGCAGGGCGGGTACGACCGGGGGCAGGGGGGAGAACACTGAAGCTTTCTTT.

This sequence joins TRBV18 and TRBJ1-2, with TRBD1 as a possible D gene (6 bases). V lost 3 bases and J lost 5, with 16 bases in between. Germline-derived CDR1 and CDR2 are KGHSH and LQKENI. This CDR3 region has 15 residues. As DNA, the CDR3 is TGTGCCAGCTCACCCCGGACAGAAGTGTCTTATGGCTACACCTTC. It codes for CASSPRTEVSYGYTF.

For the CDR3, the DNA is TGCGCCAGCAGCCAGGGACTAGCGGAGGTCAATGAGCAGTTCTTC. It yields the protein CASSQGLAEVNEQFF. This chain uses TRBV5-1 with TRBJ2-1; 11 nucleotides align to TRBD2. The CDR3 totals 15 residues. Losses at the gene ends were 4 bases for V and 6 bases for J; bases not matched to a gene: 6. Germline V gene data show CDR1 as SGHRS and CDR2 as YFSETQ.

V gene TRBV4-1 combines with J gene TRBJ1-1; 9 bases fit TRBD1. The CDR3 runs to 15 residues. V shed 4 bases, J shed 2 bases, and the junction held 5 bases outside the gene matches. The germline gives CDR1 MGHRA, CDR2 YSYEKL. In nucleotides, the CDR3 is TGCGCCAGCAGCCTCACAGGGGGCACCAACACTGAAGCTTTCTTT. It specifies CASSLTGGTNTEAFF.

V and J are TRBV19 and TRBJ1-2, with D tentatively TRBD1 (6 bases). Germline V gene lookup returns CDR1 LNHDA and CDR2 SQIVND (reference sequence). The CDR3 totals 14 residues. V lost 4 bases to trimming and J lost 3 bases, with 12 bases between them. This chain's CDR3 is CASSRQANDYGYTF. DNA of the CDR3: TGTGCCAGTAGTAGACAGGCTAACGACTATGGCTACACCTTC. Filled out from reference TRBV19 and TRBJ1-2, the complete variable domain reads DGGITQSPKYLFRKEGQNVTLSCEQNLNHDAMYWYRQDPGQGLRLIYYSQIVNDFQKGDIAEGYSVSREKKESFPLTVTSAQKNPTAFYLCASSRQANDYGYTFGSGTRLTVV.

The genes are TRBV10-2 and TRBJ1-4; possible D gene TRBD1, 5 bases. Trimming took 2 bases from V and 4 from J, leaving 8 bases between them. CDR3 size: 14 residues. Germline CDR1 reads WSHSY; CDR2 reads SAAADI. The CDR3 loop reads CASSEDSFNEKLFF. The CDR3 DNA reads as TGCGCCAGCAGTGAGGACAGCTTTAATGAAAAACTGTTTTTT.